Listed below are T cell receptor beta chains from one sample, sequenced in a study of blood T cell repertoires in COVID-19. Here immunoSEQ multiplex PCR was the method, and the copy in TCRdb shows in-frame clones only, minus some. The sample consists of roughly 180,000 clones, less than 90% of them appearing once. Material for sequencing was peripheral blood. The source is a man in his sixties or seventies with active or convalescent COVID-19. The CDR3 runs from the conserved cysteine through the conserved F or W. A D gene is named only where the DNA matches it firmly. Only some rows state a clone size, as once, few, many or a class for expanded clones.

j_call | clone_size | v_call | d_call | cdr3_aa | cdr3_nt
TRBJ2-7 | NA | TRBV7-8 | TRBD2 | CASSQRGSTSYEQYF | TGTGCCAGCAGCCAGCGCGGGAGCACTTCCTACGAGCAGTACTTC
TRBJ2-7 | NA | TRBV19 | NA | CASSIGSGFSYEQYF | TGTGCCAGTAGTATTGGCTCGGGGTTCTCCTACGAGCAGTACTTC
TRBJ1-5 | NA | TRBV6-2/TRBV6-3 | NA | CASSQGFYQPQHF | TGTGCCAGCAGTCAGGGGTTCTATCAGCCCCAGCATTTT
TRBJ2-7 | few | TRBV7-3 | TRBD1 | CASSPRQGSLYEQYF | TGTGCCAGCAGCCCGCGACAGGGTAGTCTATACGAGCAGTACTTC
TRBJ1-6 | NA | TRBV28 | NA | CASMRAQGQNSPLHF | TGTGCCAGCATGCGGGCGCAAGGGCAAAATTCACCCCTCCACTTT
TRBJ1-3 | few | TRBV4-3 | NA | CASSQDLTGISGNTIYF | TGCGCCAGCAGCCAAGATCTTACAGGCATCTCTGGAAACACCATATATTTT
TRBJ2-1 | NA | TRBV29-1 | TRBD2 | CSVRREGPHNEQFF | TGCAGCGTGCGCCGGGAGGGCCCCCACAATGAGCAGTTCTTC
TRBJ2-7 | NA | TRBV24-1 | NA | CATSDLLTREFSYEQYF | TGTGCCACCAGTGATTTATTGACCAGGGAATTCTCCTACGAGCAGTACTTC
TRBJ1-5 | NA | TRBV19 | NA | CASSPRRRRGRMFSSDQPQHF | TGTGCCAGTAGTCCCCGACGAAGGCGGGGGCGTATGTTTTCGAGTGATCAGCCCCAGCATTTT
TRBJ2-2 | NA | TRBV15 | TRBD2 | CATSRARLAGVAGELFF | TGTGCCACCAGCAGAGCTAGACTAGCGGGGGTGGCCGGGGAGCTGTTTTTT
TRBJ2-1 | few | TRBV10-2 | TRBD2 | CASSAHLASGYDNEQFF | TGCGCCAGCAGTGCCCATCTCGCTAGCGGATACGACAATGAGCAGTTCTTC
TRBJ2-3 | NA | TRBV10-1 | TRBD1 | CASSRDRGYTDTQYF | TGCGCCAGCAGCCGGGACAGGGGATATACAGATACGCAGTATTTT
TRBJ1-2 | NA | TRBV29-1 | TRBD1 | CSVTNRGRGYGYTF | TGCAGCGTTACTAACAGGGGGCGCGGCTATGGCTACACCTTC
TRBJ2-5 | few | TRBV6-5 | NA | CASSLTNFLETQYF | TGTGCCAGCAGTCTAACTAATTTCTTGGAGACCCAGTACTTC
TRBJ2-2 | NA | TRBV15 | TRBD2 | CAASGYSNTGELFF | TGTGCCGCTAGCGGATACTCGAACACCGGGGAGCTGTTTTTT
TRBJ1-1 | once | TRBV5-1 | NA | CASSTPGTMNTEAFF | TGCGCCAGCAGCACCCCAGGGACAATGAACACTGAAGCTTTCTTT
TRBJ1-4 | NA | TRBV30 | TRBD1 | CAWTGPGQGVMEKLFF | TGTGCCTGGACGGGACCGGGACAGGGGGTGATGGAAAAACTGTTTTTT
TRBJ2-2 | few | TRBV5-1 | TRBD1 | CASSLKKTGGASGELFF | TGCGCCAGCAGCTTGAAAAAGACAGGGGGCGCTTCCGGGGAGCTGTTTTTT
TRBJ2-5 | NA | TRBV11-2 | TRBD1 | CASSVDRRETQYF | TGTGCCAGCAGCGTGGACAGGCGAGAGACCCAGTACTTC
TRBJ1-3 | NA | TRBV6-6 | NA | CASSYLGIRAGNTIYF | TGTGCCAGCAGTTACCTAGGGATCAGGGCTGGAAACACCATATATTTT
TRBJ2-2 | NA | TRBV28 | NA | CASSSGDVKNTGELFF | TGTGCCAGCAGTTCGGGGGATGTAAAGAACACCGGGGAGCTGTTTTTT
TRBJ1-1 | NA | TRBV4-1 | NA | CASSQDRWATEAFF | TGCGCCAGCAGCCAAGATCGCTGGGCCACTGAAGCTTTCTTT
TRBJ2-5 | NA | TRBV4-3 | TRBD2 | CASSQGVAGGGETQYF | TGCGCCAGCAGCCAAGGCGTAGCGGGAGGAGGGGAGACCCAGTACTTC
TRBJ2-2 | NA | TRBV5-1 | NA | CASSLFQGGNTGELFF | TGCGCCAGCAGCTTGTTTCAGGGGGGGAACACCGGGGAGCTGTTTTTT
TRBJ2-3 | NA | TRBV6-6 | NA | CASSTRSGTSTDTQYF | TGTGCCAGCAGCACACGGAGCGGTACTAGCACAGATACGCAGTATTTT
TRBJ1-2 | NA | TRBV19 | NA | CASSIGGGGNYGYTF | TGTGCCAGTAGTATAGGAGGGGGGGGGAACTATGGCTACACCTTC
TRBJ1-1 | NA | TRBV15 | NA | CATSRGGNSNTEAFF | TGTGCCACCAGCAGAGGAGGCAATTCGAACACTGAAGCTTTCTTT
TRBJ1-5 | once | TRBV19 | TRBD1 | CASSIVPGQGYGNQPQHF | TGTGCCAGTAGTATAGTTCCGGGACAGGGGTACGGCAATCAGCCCCAGCATTTT
TRBJ2-6 | few | TRBV3-1/TRBV3-2 | TRBD1 | CASSDRGSSGANVLTF | TGTGCCAGCAGTGACAGGGGGTCCTCTGGGGCCAACGTCCTGACTTTC
TRBJ2-7 | NA | TRBV6-6 | TRBD1 | CASKQGAGGNEQYF | TGTGCCAGCAAGCAGGGGGCAGGGGGTAACGAGCAGTACTTC
TRBJ1-1 | NA | TRBV18 | TRBD1 | CASEQGDTEAFF | TGTGCCAGCGAACAGGGGGACACTGAAGCTTTCTTT
TRBJ2-7 | once | TRBV5-1 | NA | CASSLGLRDTSYEQYF | TGCGCCAGCAGCTTGGGTCTCCGGGACACCTCCTACGAGCAGTACTTC
TRBJ2-1 | NA | TRBV13 | TRBD1 | CASSLGDRPWNEQFF | TGTGCCAGCAGCTTAGGGGACAGGCCTTGGAATGAGCAGTTCTTC
TRBJ1-4 | once | TRBV7-9 | TRBD1 | CASSSERQGAHEKLFF | TGTGCCAGCAGCTCGGAACGACAGGGGGCTCATGAAAAACTGTTTTTT
TRBJ1-1 | NA | TRBV6-2/TRBV6-3 | TRBD1 | CASSRGQGAGPRNTEAFF | TGTGCCAGCAGCCGGGGACAGGGGGCGGGTCCCCGAAACACTGAAGCTTTCTTT
TRBJ1-6 | NA | TRBV28 | NA | CASSFGGRYNSPLHF | TGTGCCAGCAGTTTCGGGGGGCGTTATAATTCACCCCTCCACTTT
TRBJ1-5 | NA | TRBV4-1 | NA | CASSQQGFSNQPQHF | TGCGCCAGCAGCCAGCAGGGTTTTAGCAATCAGCCCCAGCATTTT
TRBJ1-2 | NA | TRBV5-1 | TRBD1 | CASSLAPTGYGYTF | TGCGCCAGCAGCTTGGCCCCGACAGGGTATGGCTACACCTTC
TRBJ1-4 | NA | TRBV4-1 | TRBD1 | CASSRRTGPLDNEKLFF | TGCGCCAGCAGTCGCCGGACAGGACCTCTAGATAATGAAAAACTGTTTTTT
TRBJ2-7 | NA | TRBV10-3 | TRBD2 | CAISGPGLAGREQYF | TGTGCCATCAGTGGCCCGGGACTAGCGGGAAGGGAGCAGTACTTC